The present T cell receptor (beta chain) was sequenced within a study of post-analysis software for immune sequencing data. Turning to the study itself: Patients with relapsing-remitting, secondary progressive and progressive-relapsing multiple sclerosis courses were all represented.

Whole-study results and caveats: Higher frequency in patients than in controls was seen for five TRBV segments, with TRBV5-6, TRBV5-1 and TRBV20-1 among them. Analysis by F measure revealed that same-batch samples clustered strongly together.

Unique-molecular-identifier-tagged TCR beta cDNA libraries were used. TCRdb analysed the PCR reads with MiXCR anew, one entry per CDR3 protein. The sample carries 750,000 to 950,000 distinct CDR3 sequences, under 70% recorded once. The CDR3 loop spans 14 amino acids. In germline, CDR1 is MGHRA, CDR2 YSYEKL. Trimming cost V 4 bases and J 3 bases, with 13 bases left between them. In the case of this clonotype: What it binds is not known.

This chain uses TRBV4-1 with TRBJ2-7; D tentatively reads TRBD1 or TRBD2 (5 bases each). The TCR originated in a girl aged 10-17 years with multiple sclerosis. The material sequenced was blood. CDR3 sequence (DNA): TGCGCCAGCAGCCCGGGACCGCCAAACTACGAGCAGTACTTC. It specifies CASSPGPPNYEQYF.